This T cell receptor (beta chain) came from a study of regulatory T cells in long-lasting Graves disease. Trimming cost V 0 bases and J 5 bases; bases outside gene matches: 4. The CDR3 sequence is 14 residues long. CDR1 and CDR2 (germline): DFQATT, SNEGSKA (reference sequence). Notes on the study in general: More public clonotypes were shared by persistent patients (about 2,700) than by new patients (roughly 1,000).

This clonotype has more than one count but fewer than ten. The antigen is undetermined. According to the study, TCR beta libraries were built with iRepertoire HTBI primers and CDR3-region Arm-PCR. TCRdb reprocessed the multiplex PCR reads via MiXCR and lists one record per CDR3 protein. Among a few hundred thousand distinct CDR3 sequences listed, roughly 12% were seen once. Indicated time point: newly diagnosed GD, antithyroid drugs for less than 3 months. The TCR library was made from RNA that had been extracted from PBMCs in TRIzol. This same sample was also part of a study on T cells in Graves' hyperthyroidism and ophthalmopathy. That paper states: Graves' hyperthyroidism without ophthalmopathy progression within 18 months was termed stable. Primed by the HTBI set, a first-round RT-PCR was run on the TCR CDR3.

The sample consisted of peripheral blood mononuclear cells (PBMCs), taken at new diagnosis, from a patient treated with antithyroid drugs. The gene calls are TRBV20-1 and TRBJ1-1; TRBD1 aligns across 9 bases. This receptor was obtained from a man aged 30 to 45 with Graves disease. The CDR3 region is CSARDGTGSTEAFF. The CDR3 coding sequence is TGCAGTGCTAGAGATGGGACAGGGAGTACTGAAGCTTTCTTT.